Detailed here is one T cell receptor beta chain. This clonotype has just a few counts. Its antigen has not been determined. Base qualities are missing; no much larger clone stands one base away. A distance of 14 bases separates the germline ends of V and J, which lose 1 base and 5 bases respectively. The cysteine opens and the phenylalanine closes a CDR3 of 15 amino acids. CDR3 DNA is the only sequence kept; it has 45 bases, read in frame from the first base. The germline V gene provides CDR1 LGHNT and CDR2 FRNRAP. Ficoll-Paque density gradient centrifugation was used to isolate PBMCs. Sequencer: Illumina NovaSeq 6000. Using 5'RACE with constant-segment primers, TCRalpha and TCRbeta cDNA libraries were constructed, with sample barcodes and unique molecular identifiers added in the process. Trizol reagent was used to extract RNA from every sample. Amplification of the libraries took two PCR steps, and the second step added a second sample barcode plus Illumina TruSeq adapters. Sequencing of libraries was performed on an Illumina NovaSeq with 2 x 150 bp paired-end reads. The original methods were these. The reads were demultiplexed and collapsed into UMI-guided consensus sequences using migec v1.2.7. With mixcr v2.1.11, UMI consensuses were aligned to TRA and TRB V and J templates and assembled into clonotypes. A clonotype was counted as expanded or contracted only when both edgeR and NoisET called the clonotype significant, with the noise models trained on biological replicates. edgeR calls used a false discovery rate-adjusted p below 0.01 and a log2 fold-change threshold of 1. As an exploratory analysis of dynamics, max-normalized trajectories of the 1000 most abundant clonotypes were examined by PCA with hierarchical clustering. The CD4 or CD8 phenotype of responding clones was assigned using the separately sequenced CD4+ and CD8+ repertoires. TCRdb trimmed public reads at Q25 via fastp, called clones via MiXCR and kept in-frame beta chains. Entries that share a CDR3 protein sequence are merged under the most common genes and DNA. These V and J calls rely on TCRdb rather than the paper's analysis. Counted in this sample were about 190,000 distinct CDR3 sequences; 27% of them appeared once. The top ten clones comprise approximately 10% of the sample.

The data stem from a study of T-cell memory formation after mild COVID-19 (dated by TCRdb to 2020 to 2022). Study-level background: Most TCR sequence clusters were specific to one of the two donors. T-cell clones expanding and contracting after mild COVID-19 in a couple of donors were tracked by longitudinal TCRalpha and TCRbeta repertoire sequencing. Two young, previously healthy adult volunteers, one female and one male, were included in the cohort. What the work shows at the level of the full study, not this receptor alone: Clones contracting from day 15 to 85 had balanced CD4/CD8 phenotypes, while a second wave expanding from day 15 to 37 was biased towards CD4+. The second-wave clones that peaked on day 37 were not confirmed to be SARS-CoV-2 specific. Only two mild cases were covered in the study, and larger cohorts including severe cases with pre-infection samples were considered necessary. Contracting CD4+ clones were located mainly in the CM and EM memory subsets, whereas CD8+ clones were found to be enriched in EMRA. The detection of some responding clones in pre-infection memory suggests that pre-existing cross-reactive memory T cells joined the SARS-CoV-2 response.

Recombination joined TRBV12-5 with TRBJ1-2; the D gene lacks a confident call. Sample: PBMCs or a T cell subset sorted from them (not recorded which). This receptor was obtained from an adult woman who had mild COVID-19 (a few samples of this study predate the infection). The sample titles of this study are shuffled in the database, so cell type and time point are left out; the donor was told from shared clones. The base sequence is TGTGCTAGTGGTTTGGGGTCCTCGGCGGGGTATGGCTACACCTTC. This codes for CASGLGSSAGYGYTF. Beyond the CDR3, the reference TRBV12-5 and TRBJ1-2 genes provide the residues; the full variable domain reads: DARVTQTPRHKVTEMGQEVTMRCQPILGHNTVFWYRQTMMQGLELLAYFRNRAPLDDSGMPKDRFSAEMPDATLATLKIQPSEPRDSAVYFCASGLGSSAGYGYTFGSGTRLTVV.